This TCR beta chain was observed in a study of shared clonotypes between healthy human individuals. The germline CDR1 and CDR2 sequences are MDHEN and SYDVKM. The CDR3 has 17 amino acids. V gave up 3 bases and J gave up 8 bases, with 25 bases separating them. Method: immunoSEQ multiplex PCR; TCRdb's copy keeps in-frame clones and lacks some. Of roughly 1,000,000 clones in the sample, approximately 80% were seen once. Sequencing used memory CD4+ T cells from PBMCs. Subset noted: CD45RA-negative fraction. The V gene is TRBV28, the J gene TRBJ1-2; D unclear. The TCR was taken from a man in his late teens or twenties in good health. Some clones in this sample may be carry-over from other donors' samples. The CDR3 DNA reads as TGTGCCAGCAGTTTCGGGCGGACCTCGAGTTGGGTTGGAGGCTACACCTTC. It codes for CASSFGRTSSWVGGYTF.